The clone carrying this T cell receptor (beta chain) was counted once. CDR1 MNHNY and CDR2 SVGAGI come from the germline V gene (reference sequence). The CDR3 extends over 15 amino acids. The V gene lost 4 bases and the J gene lost 4 bases, with 13 bases spanning the gap. This specimen belongs to a study of OX40 agonist ivuxolimab in advanced cancers. Produced via immunoSEQ multiplex PCR; TCRdb's table is partial and in-frame only. This table holds about 98,000 clones, 90% to 95% found once. The sequenced sample was CD4+ or CD8+ T cells sorted from blood, obtained in a trial of the OX40 agonist ivuxolimab. The chain uses TRBV6-6 and TRBJ1-4, with a tentative D call TRBD1 (5 bases). This sequence was found in an adult with an advanced solid tumor such as melanoma, head and neck, liver or kidney cancer. This CDR3 is CASSSTVPDNEKLFF. As DNA, the CDR3 is TGTGCCAGCAGTTCGACAGTGCCCGATAATGAAAAACTGTTTTTT.